The 2 T cell receptor beta chains listed next were all sequenced from one sample in a study of vaccination and CD4 T cells after COVID-19. Treatment meaning: roughly ten-day PBMC culture with coronavirus spike peptide pools or control peptides (ViraFEST assay). Sequencing of the DNA from cultured CD4+ T cells was carried out with the Oncomine TCR Beta short-read assay. TCRdb processed the PCR reads anew with MiXCR; each CDR3 protein has one entry. Among about 11,000 distinct CDR3 sequences listed, 35% to 50% were seen once. These receptors have no identified antigens. Sequencing input: CD4+ T cells from blood, cultured in vitro. These receptors were taken from a human donor who had recovered from COVID-19.

The chain joins TRBV20-1 to TRBJ2-1, with TRBD1 matching over 10 bases. This CDR3 comprises 17 residues. Germline-derived CDR1 and CDR2 are DFQATT and SNEGSKA (reference sequence). The junction had 6 bases not matched to a gene; V was cut back by 0 bases and J by 1 base. CDR3: CSARDSDRGLSYNEQFF. The DNA for the CDR3 is TGCAGTGCTAGAGATTCTGACAGGGGGCTATCCTACAATGAGCAGTTCTTC.

The rearrangement joins TRBV5-1 to TRBJ1-2; 9 positions agree with TRBD1. CDR3 length: 15 residues. The germline V gene encodes CDR1 SGHRS and CDR2 YFSETQ. J gave up 4 bases and V 1 base, and 5 bases lay outside the gene matches. CDR3 loop: CASSLIGTGSYGYTF. The CDR3 DNA reads TGCGCCAGCAGCTTGATCGGGACAGGGTCCTATGGCTACACCTTC.